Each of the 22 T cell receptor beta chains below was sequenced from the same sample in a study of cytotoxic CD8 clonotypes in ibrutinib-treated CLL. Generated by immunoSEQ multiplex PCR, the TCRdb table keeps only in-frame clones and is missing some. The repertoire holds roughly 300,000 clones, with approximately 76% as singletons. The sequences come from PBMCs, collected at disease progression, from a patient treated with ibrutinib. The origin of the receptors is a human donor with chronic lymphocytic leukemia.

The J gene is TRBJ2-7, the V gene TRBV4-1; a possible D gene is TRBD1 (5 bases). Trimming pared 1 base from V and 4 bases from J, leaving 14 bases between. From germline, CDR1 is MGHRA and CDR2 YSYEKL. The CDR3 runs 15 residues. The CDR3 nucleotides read TGCGCCAGCAGCCAAGCGGCAGGGCAGGAGTACGAGCAGTACTTC. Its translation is CASSQAAGQEYEQYF.

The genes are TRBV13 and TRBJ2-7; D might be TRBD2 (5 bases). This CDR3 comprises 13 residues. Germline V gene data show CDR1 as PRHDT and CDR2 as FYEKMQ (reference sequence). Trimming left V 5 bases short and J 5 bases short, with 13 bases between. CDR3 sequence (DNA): TGTGCCAGCAGCACTAGAGGCCCTGACGAGCAGTACTTC. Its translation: CASSTRGPDEQYF.

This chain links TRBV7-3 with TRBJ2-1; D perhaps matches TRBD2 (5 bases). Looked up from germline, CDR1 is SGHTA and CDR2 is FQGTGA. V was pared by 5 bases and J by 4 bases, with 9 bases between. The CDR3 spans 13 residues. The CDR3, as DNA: TGTGCCAGCAGCCCGCCGGGGTACAATGAGCAGTTCTTC. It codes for CASSPPGYNEQFF.

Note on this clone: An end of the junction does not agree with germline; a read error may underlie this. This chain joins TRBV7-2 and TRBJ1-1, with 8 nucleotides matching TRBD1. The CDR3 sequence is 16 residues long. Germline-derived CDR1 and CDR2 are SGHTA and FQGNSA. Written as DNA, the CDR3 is TGTGCCAGCAGCCTTTCCTCCTTCTCCGGGACAGGTCCTCTCATCTTT. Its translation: CASSLSSFSGTGPLIF. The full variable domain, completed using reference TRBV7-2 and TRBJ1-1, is GAGVSQSPSNKVTEKGKDVELRCDPISGHTALYWYRQSLGQGLEFLIYFQGNSAPDKSGLPSDRFSAERTGGSVSTLTIQRTQQEDSAVYLCASSLSSFSGTGPLIFGQGTRLTVV.

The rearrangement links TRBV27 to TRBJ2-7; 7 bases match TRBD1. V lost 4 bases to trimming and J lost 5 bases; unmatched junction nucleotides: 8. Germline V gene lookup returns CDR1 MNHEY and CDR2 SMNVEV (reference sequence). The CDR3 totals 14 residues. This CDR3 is CASSSDRVLNEQYF. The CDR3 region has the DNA TGTGCCAGCAGTTCAGACAGGGTACTTAACGAGCAGTACTTC.

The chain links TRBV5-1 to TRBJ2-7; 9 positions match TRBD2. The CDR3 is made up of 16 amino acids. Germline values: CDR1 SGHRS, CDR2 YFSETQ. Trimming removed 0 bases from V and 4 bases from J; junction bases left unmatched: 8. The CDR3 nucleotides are TGCGCCAGCAGCTTGGCCCGTGCGGGAGGGCCGTACGAGCAGTACTTC. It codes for CASSLARAGGPYEQYF.

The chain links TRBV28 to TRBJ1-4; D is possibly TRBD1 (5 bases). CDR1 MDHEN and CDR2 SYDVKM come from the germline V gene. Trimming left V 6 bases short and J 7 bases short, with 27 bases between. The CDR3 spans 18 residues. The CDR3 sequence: CASSHPWHKVGRGEKLFF. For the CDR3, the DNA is TGTGCCAGCAGCCACCCTTGGCACAAAGTAGGAAGGGGTGAAAAACTGTTTTTT.

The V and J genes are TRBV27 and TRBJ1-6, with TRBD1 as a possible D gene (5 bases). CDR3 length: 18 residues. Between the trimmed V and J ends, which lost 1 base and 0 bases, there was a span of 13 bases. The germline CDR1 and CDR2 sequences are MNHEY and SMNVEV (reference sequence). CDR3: CASSLWGGVSSYNSPLHF. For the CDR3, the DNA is TGTGCCAGCAGTTTATGGGGGGGAGTTAGCTCCTATAATTCACCCCTCCACTTT.

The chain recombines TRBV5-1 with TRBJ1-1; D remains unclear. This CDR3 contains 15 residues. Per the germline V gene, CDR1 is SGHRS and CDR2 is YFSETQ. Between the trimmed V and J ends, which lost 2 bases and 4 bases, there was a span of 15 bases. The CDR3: CASSFRAGASTEAFF. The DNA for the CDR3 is TGCGCCAGCAGCTTTAGGGCAGGAGCGTCCACTGAAGCTTTCTTT.

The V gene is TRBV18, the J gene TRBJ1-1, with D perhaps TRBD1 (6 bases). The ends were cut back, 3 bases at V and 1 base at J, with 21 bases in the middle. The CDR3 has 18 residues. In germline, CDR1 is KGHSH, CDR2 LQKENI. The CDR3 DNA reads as TGTGCCAGCTCACCTCCGGGGCGGGGGCACCGCTCGAACACTGAAGCTTTCTTT. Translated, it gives CASSPPGRGHRSNTEAFF.

The CDR3 DNA sequence: TGTGCCAGCAGCTTATCTGGCTCCTACGAGCAGTACTTC. Residues: CASSLSGSYEQYF. The chain carries TRBV7-9 and TRBJ2-7; D unclear. Germline CDR1 and CDR2: SEHNR and FQNEAQ (reference sequence). V lost 2 bases, J lost 0 bases, and 5 bases lay in between. CDR3 size: 13 residues.

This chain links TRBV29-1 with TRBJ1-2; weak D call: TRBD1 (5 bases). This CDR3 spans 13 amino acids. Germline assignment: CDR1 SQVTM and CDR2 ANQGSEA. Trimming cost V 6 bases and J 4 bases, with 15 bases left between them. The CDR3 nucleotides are TGCAGCGTCGGAGACAGCATCTTCTATGGCTACACCTTC. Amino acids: CSVGDSIFYGYTF.

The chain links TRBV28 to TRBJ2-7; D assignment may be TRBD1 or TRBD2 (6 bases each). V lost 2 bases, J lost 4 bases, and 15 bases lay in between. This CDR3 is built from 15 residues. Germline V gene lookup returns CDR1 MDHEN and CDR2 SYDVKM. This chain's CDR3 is CASSLLGGARYEQYF. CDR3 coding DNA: TGTGCCAGCAGTTTACTGGGGGGCGCGAGGTACGAGCAGTACTTC.

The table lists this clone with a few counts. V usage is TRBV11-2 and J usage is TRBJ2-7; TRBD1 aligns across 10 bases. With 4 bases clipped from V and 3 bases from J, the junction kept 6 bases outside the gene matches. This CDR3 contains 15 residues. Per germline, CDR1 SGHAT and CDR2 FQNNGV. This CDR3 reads CASSSPGTGVYEQYF. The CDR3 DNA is TGTGCCAGCAGCTCACCCGGGACAGGGGTCTACGAGCAGTACTTC.

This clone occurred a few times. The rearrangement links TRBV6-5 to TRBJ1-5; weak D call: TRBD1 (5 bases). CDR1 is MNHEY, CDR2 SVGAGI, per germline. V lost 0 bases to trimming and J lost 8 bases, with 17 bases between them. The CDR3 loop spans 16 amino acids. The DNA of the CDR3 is TGTGCCAGCAGTTACTCGATTACAGGCCCGTCAGAGCCCCAGCATTTT. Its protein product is CASSYSITGPSEPQHF.

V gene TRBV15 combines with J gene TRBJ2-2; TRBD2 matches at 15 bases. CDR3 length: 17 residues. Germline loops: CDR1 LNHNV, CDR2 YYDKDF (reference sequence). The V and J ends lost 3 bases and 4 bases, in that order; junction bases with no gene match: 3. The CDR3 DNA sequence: TGTGCCACCAGCAGGGGACTAGCGGGGGGTTTCACCGGGGAGCTGTTTTTT. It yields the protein CATSRGLAGGFTGELFF.

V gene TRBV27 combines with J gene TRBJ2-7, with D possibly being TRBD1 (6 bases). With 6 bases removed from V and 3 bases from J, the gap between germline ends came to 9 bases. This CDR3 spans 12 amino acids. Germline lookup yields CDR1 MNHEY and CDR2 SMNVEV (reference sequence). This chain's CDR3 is CASRDRHYEQYF. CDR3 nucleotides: TGTGCCAGCAGGGACAGACACTACGAGCAGTACTTC.

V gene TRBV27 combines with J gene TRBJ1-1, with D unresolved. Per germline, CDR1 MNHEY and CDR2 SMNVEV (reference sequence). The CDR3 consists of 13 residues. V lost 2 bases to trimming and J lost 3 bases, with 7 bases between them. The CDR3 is CASSLGEHTEAFF. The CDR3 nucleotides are TGTGCCAGCAGTTTAGGGGAGCACACTGAAGCTTTCTTT.

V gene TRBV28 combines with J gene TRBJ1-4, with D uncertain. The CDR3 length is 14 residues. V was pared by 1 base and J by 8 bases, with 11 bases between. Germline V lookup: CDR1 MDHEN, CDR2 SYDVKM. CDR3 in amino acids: CASSLSREGEKLFF. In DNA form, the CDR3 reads TGTGCCAGCAGTTTATCCCGGGAGGGCGAAAAACTGTTTTTT. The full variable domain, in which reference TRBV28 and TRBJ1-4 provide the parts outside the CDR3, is DVKVTQSSRYLVKRTGEKVFLECVQDMDHENMFWYRQDPGLGLRLIYFSYDVKMKEKGDIPEGYSVSREKKERFSLILESASTNQTSMYLCASSLSREGEKLFFGSGTQLSVL.

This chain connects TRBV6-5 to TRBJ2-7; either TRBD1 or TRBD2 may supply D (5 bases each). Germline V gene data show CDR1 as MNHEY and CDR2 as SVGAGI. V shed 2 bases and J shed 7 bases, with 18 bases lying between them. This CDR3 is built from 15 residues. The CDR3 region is CASSYATGALREQYF. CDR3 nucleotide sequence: TGTGCCAGCAGTTACGCCACCGGGGCGCTGAGGGAGCAGTACTTC.

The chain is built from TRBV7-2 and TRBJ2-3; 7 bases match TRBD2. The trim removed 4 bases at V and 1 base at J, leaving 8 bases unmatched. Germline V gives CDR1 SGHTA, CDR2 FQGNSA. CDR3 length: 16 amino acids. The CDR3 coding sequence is TGTGCCAGCAGCTCGCGCCTAGCGGCAGGCACAGATACGCAGTATTTT. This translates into CASSSRLAAGTDTQYF.

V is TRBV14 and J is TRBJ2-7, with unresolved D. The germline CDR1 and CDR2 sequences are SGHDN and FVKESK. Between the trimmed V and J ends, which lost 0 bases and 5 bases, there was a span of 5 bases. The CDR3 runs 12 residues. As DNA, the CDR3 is TGTGCCAGCAGCCAAGATATCGACGAGCAGTACTTC. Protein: CASSQDIDEQYF.